Listed below are T cell receptor beta chains from one sample, sequenced in a study of blood T cell repertoires in COVID-19. Method: immunoSEQ multiplex PCR; TCRdb's copy keeps in-frame clones and lacks some. Here the sample spans around 470,000 clones, nearly 90% being singletons. Specimen: peripheral blood. These receptors were taken from a man aged 18 to 30 with COVID-19, enrolled during active disease. The CDR3 runs from the conserved cysteine through the conserved F or W. D genes are given only for firm matches. Clone size, where shown, is once, few, many, or a class for clones that have expanded.

cdr3_length	v_call	j_call	d_call	clone_size	cdr3_aa	cdr3_nt
14	TRBV6-5	TRBJ1-2	NA	NA	CASSPGGMDYGYTF	TGTGCCAGCAGCCCCGGGGGGATGGACTATGGCTACACCTTC
15	TRBV6-5	TRBJ1-3	NA	NA	CASRPSTGPGNTIYF	TGTGCCAGCAGACCTTCGACAGGACCTGGAAACACCATATATTTT
14	TRBV9	TRBJ2-5	NA	NA	CASSVAAGRETQYF	TGTGCCAGCAGCGTAGCTGCAGGGAGGGAGACCCAGTACTTC
16	TRBV13	TRBJ2-7	TRBD1	NA	CASSSRDRRNSYEQYF	TGTGCCAGCAGCTCCCGGGACAGAAGAAACTCCTACGAGCAGTACTTC
14	TRBV5-4	TRBJ2-1	TRBD2	once	CASRTGTRNNEQFF	TGTGCCAGCAGAACCGGGACTAGGAATAATGAGCAGTTCTTC
12	TRBV28	TRBJ1-2	NA	NA	CASSYINYGYTF	TGTGCCAGCAGTTACATCAACTATGGCTACACCTTC
13	TRBV18	TRBJ2-7	NA	NA	CASSPPSSYEQYF	TGTGCCAGCTCACCCCCCAGCTCCTACGAGCAGTACTTC
15	TRBV11-3	TRBJ2-1	NA	NA	CASSLEGSRYNEQFF	TGTGCCAGCAGCTTAGAAGGGAGCCGCTACAATGAGCAGTTCTTC
13	TRBV18	TRBJ1-2	NA	once	CASSLGGGYGYTF	TGTGCCAGCTCACTAGGCGGCGGTTATGGCTACACCTTC
16	TRBV15	TRBJ2-3	TRBD2	NA	CATSSHLGGSSDTQYF	TGTGCCACCAGCTCCCACCTGGGCGGGAGTTCAGATACGCAGTATTTT
14	TRBV27	TRBJ1-2	TRBD1	NA	CASSSRQGWYGYTF	TGTGCCAGCAGTAGTAGACAGGGGTGGTATGGCTACACCTTC
14	TRBV6-5	TRBJ1-4	NA	NA	CASRPKPEGEKLFF	TGTGCCAGCAGACCTAAACCGGAGGGTGAAAAACTGTTTTTT
14	TRBV7-8	TRBJ1-6	TRBD1	once	CASSLGQGSSPLHF	TGTGCCAGCAGCTTAGGACAGGGTAGTTCACCCCTCCACTTT
15	TRBV7-9	TRBJ1-6	TRBD1	NA	CASSSETGAHSPLHF	TGTGCCAGCAGCTCCGAGACAGGGGCGCATTCACCCCTCCACTTT
13	TRBV30	TRBJ1-1	TRBD1	NA	CACIIGQGIGAFF	TGTGCCTGTATCATAGGACAGGGTATAGGCGCTTTCTTT
15	TRBV4-1	TRBJ1-5	TRBD1	NA	CASSQGQISNQPQHF	TGCGCCAGCAGCCAGGGACAGATTAGCAATCAGCCCCAGCATTTT
15	TRBV7-8	TRBJ2-3	NA	NA	CASSDFLPNTDTQYF	TGTGCCAGCAGCGACTTTCTCCCCAACACAGATACGCAGTATTTT
14	TRBV6-5	TRBJ1-5	TRBD1	NA	CASSRDRDSQPQHF	TGTGCCAGCAGCCGGGACAGGGACAGTCAGCCCCAGCATTTT
15	TRBV7-8	TRBJ2-2	TRBD2	NA	CASSTSGANTGELFF	TGTGCCAGCAGCACGAGCGGGGCGAACACCGGGGAGCTGTTTTTT
12	TRBV10-2	TRBJ1-2	NA	NA	CASTGQRAGYTF	TGCGCCAGCACCGGGCAGAGGGCTGGCTACACCTTC
14	TRBV10-1	TRBJ1-6	NA	NA	CASSEAQDNSPLHF	TGCGCCAGCAGTGAGGCCCAGGATAATTCACCCCTCCACTTT
15	TRBV2	TRBJ2-1	TRBD2	NA	CASGRPGLEDNEQFF	TGTGCCAGCGGCCGACCGGGACTAGAAGACAATGAGCAGTTCTTC